This entry describes one TCR beta chain. Sequencing used immunoSEQ multiplex PCR; TCRdb keeps in-frame clones, though not all of them. The sample contains roughly 92,000 clones, more than 65% of which appear only once. The time point: blood 4 weeks post-SBRT, at nephrectomy. Noted treatment: 15 Gy SBRT to primary tumor, nephrectomy 4 weeks later. Nephrectomy followed 15 Gy stereotactic body radiation by 4 weeks. Germline values: CDR1 MGHRA, CDR2 YSYEKL. The CDR3 sequence is 17 residues long. The trim removed 2 bases at V and 3 bases at J, leaving 11 bases unmatched. The entry originates in a study of radiation and T cells in renal cell carcinoma.

This chain links TRBV4-1 with TRBJ2-7; 9 bases agree with TRBD2. This TCR was sampled from a man in his 60s with renal cell carcinoma. The starting material was blood, obtained from a patient whose treatment included radiotherapy and nephrectomy. In DNA, the CDR3 is TGCGCCAGCAGCCAACCCGGGACTAGCCTTGGTATCTACGAGCAGTACTTC. Its translation: CASSQPGTSLGIYEQYF.